The TCR beta chain under discussion was sequenced for a study of cytomegalovirus exposure and HLA in healthy donors (dated by TCRdb to 2016 to 2017). At the level of the whole study: According to an earlier analysis of a few hundred of the donors, about 179 million T cells yielded roughly 110 million unique TCR beta sequences and roughly 280 Gb of sequence data. The number of donors typed differed by locus, with roughly 620-630 for A, B, C, DRB1 and DQB1, roughly 520 for DQA1, 600 to 610 for DPA1, and 450 to 480 for DPB1. Four to six DR-DQ haplotypes were handled as single units for association and clustering, since linkage in the cohort was strong. To study patterns of TCR occurrence, a later analysis re-analyzed previously published TCR beta repertoires from several hundred donors and added high-resolution HLA genotyping. All discovery cohort repertoires had been generated on a single sequencing platform. Class I and class II HLA loci were covered by the typing at four-digit resolution. The study was designed to test whether signatures of past pathogen exposure could be identified by cataloging public T cell receptors. The study profiled the T cell repertoires of about 720 subjects by immunosequencing and related them to cytomegalovirus serostatus. Besides the first cohort of roughly 700 subjects, a separate validation cohort made up of roughly 120 different subjects was used. Of the 300 to 500 genotyped donors, over 80% were placed in the genetic ancestry cluster associated with self-reported Caucasian donors. Roughly 300 gigabases of sequencing data and approximately 80 million unique TCR sequences were included in an early release covering several hundred HLA-typed donors. Donor age, sex, ethnicity and CMV serostatus were compiled together with the repertoire data. To predict cytomegalovirus infection status, the study brought together high-throughput TCR immunosequencing, statistical association of individual TCRs with disease status, and machine learning. To decide whether each TCR beta V gene segment behaved as functional or pseudogenic, an earlier analysis of approximately 620 of the donors relied on high-throughput TCR beta sequencing. Across about 370 genotyped donors of the cohort, an average of roughly 230,000 unique TCR beta nucleotide sequences per donor were sequenced, and 15% to 20% of those sequences were non-productive. Rather than drawing on any new phenotypic data, the later analysis identified candidate immune exposures from TCR beta sequences and the way those sequences occurred across donors. Genome-wide SNP genotypes for about 65% of the roughly 700 donors were used in a later genetic analysis, which treated that subset as a discovery cohort. The study at large found these results: A total of 150 to 200 TCR beta chains were listed by the study as associated with cytomegalovirus. It was suggested by the authors that the approach could potentially be generalized to other disease states and immunological phenotypes. A group of highly shared sequence variants was considered likely to be a technical artifact of the sequencing pipeline. Immune exposure information for the cohort was limited to CMV serostatus. In a later analysis, HLA-associated TCR beta chains were found to be more clonally expanded and to have lower generation probabilities than equally common non-associated chains. According to a later genetic analysis, donors in an Asian-associated ancestry cluster had fewer N-insertions in productive TCRs than the approximately 700-donor mean. Cytomegalovirus status was reported to be diagnosed by the classifier with high specificity and sensitivity in both the original and validation cohorts. Linkage disequilibrium might explain the correlated functional status among segregating V segments, but an unknown experimental factor could not be excluded. Most CMV-associated TCR beta chains appeared to be HLA-restricted in a later analysis, and the HLA associations seemed to be driven largely by CMV exposure. In a later genetic analysis, a missense DCLRE1C variant was associated with V-gene and J-gene trimming of TCR beta chains, and the association was replicated in an independent cohort. In a later analysis, TCR association rates were found to vary across HLA loci, with the most associated TCRs seen for DRB1 alleles and the fewest for HLA-C alleles. Because some donors lacked HLA typing at each locus, the association tests relied only on the typed subset. In an earlier analysis of about 540 of the donors, most TCR beta V segments were observed in productive rearrangements about 90% or about 30% of the time, broadly matching IMGT annotations. Seventeen rarely observed V segments, including chromosome 9 orphons, were excluded from the earlier analysis of just under 600 of the donors because counts were too low. The cohort was sequenced for TCR beta chains only, and without alpha or paired-chain data the features that could be detected were limited. Roughly uniform sequencing depth across donors was assumed in presence/absence analyses, although this assumption may not hold. In a later analysis, several top co-occurrence clusters were reported to appear linked to parvovirus B19, influenza, CMV and Epstein-Barr virus. A later analysis associated about 17,000 TCR beta sequences with specific HLA alleles at a false discovery rate of 0.05. A further reported finding was that TCR beta sequences accurately predicted the HLA-A and HLA-B alleles for most subjects in the first cohort. In vitro tests confirmed that a few of the cytomegalovirus-associated TCR beta chains recognize cytomegalovirus antigens. Most TCR sequences were seen in very few donors, while some public TCRs were found in many individuals. Strong co-occurrence of HLA alleles, especially DR and DQ, made assigning TCR associations to individual alleles difficult.

The cohort was made up of about 670 healthy bone marrow donors. At the time of sampling, every cohort member was nominally healthy, though immune exposures that went unrecorded were likely present. The donor was CMV seronegative and belonged to the group of over 350 seronegative cohort members. Every donor gave a peripheral blood sample, and the peripheral blood mononuclear cells from that sample were used for TCR beta sequencing. The Qiagen DNeasy Blood Extraction Kit was used to extract genomic DNA from the blood cell samples. Concerning this clone itself: Its antigen is unknown. At one boundary the junction diverges from the germline segment, which might be a read error.

Library method: the immunoSEQ multiplex PCR assay. A mixture of 60 forward primers for TCR Vbeta segments and 13 reverse primers for TCR Jbeta segments was used in the multiplex PCR. Amplification of the CDR3 region of rearranged TCR beta genes was performed with a multiplex PCR assay on genomic DNA. Amplified TCR beta libraries were sequenced as 87-base-pair reads on the Illumina HiSeq System. The authors processed their data as follows. A later analysis tallied approximately 87 million unique TCR beta chains across the 666 repertoires, and 10 million to 11 million of those chains were shared by two or more donors. To remove PCR and sequencing errors, raw reads were error-corrected and collapsed into unique sequences using a nearest-neighbor algorithm that merged closely related sequences. Alignment of CDR3 sequences to IMGT reference sequences was used to assign V, D and J gene segments. For a sequence to be retained, a match of at least six nucleotides was required to both a V gene segment and a J gene segment. A rearrangement counted as productive if the CDR3 had no stop codons and remained in frame with V and J, and every other rearrangement counted as non-productive. CDR3 was defined by IMGT convention, running from the second conserved V-encoded cysteine to the conserved J-encoded phenylalanine. Sequences without an unambiguous match to a single V gene segment were excluded from the earlier analysis of over 500 of the donors. An earlier analysis of approximately 590 of the donors classified V segments as functional when productive rearrangements were above 56.7% and as segregating when the standard deviation between donors was above 5%. A statistical classification framework was built for diagnosing cytomegalovirus status from the catalog of TCR beta chain sequences. A later analysis assigned V and J genes by comparing TCR nucleotide sequences with IMGT/GENE-DB human TR gene sequences. A later analysis assigned CDR3 sequences and most-parsimonious VDJ recombination scenarios with the TCRdist pipeline. In a later analysis, every TCR beta chain was defined by the combination of its CDR3 amino acid sequence and its V-gene family, and reads without a unique V-gene family were dropped. As a way to deal with suspected cross-contamination and a sequencing artifact, a later analysis dropped approximately 570 nucleotide sequences that were highly shared and had low generation probability. For each public chain, a later analysis derived a clonal expansion index from normalized ranks of inferred template counts within each repertoire. In a later analysis, generation probabilities were computed with a VDJ recombination model fitted to out-of-frame rearrangements, and the resulting probabilities were checked against IGoR. Hypergeometric tests were used in a later analysis to score TCR-TCR, TCR-HLA and TCR-CMV co-occurrence, with a repertoire-size bias correction applied to the TCR pairs. In a later analysis, false discovery rates were estimated by permuting HLA or CMV assignments 20 times. A later analysis grouped co-occurring TCRs with DBSCAN, adding TCRdist sequence similarity when clustering within HLA-allele-positive subsets. For co-occurrence clustering, repertoires with fewer than 30,000 or more than 120,000 public chains were excluded, along with about five repertoires with anomalous nucleotide sharing. The source is immuneACCESS, and TCRdb retained only in-frame sequences with V and J called. Part of the clones is not carried over; for the studies checked, unresolved V genes explain less than half of this, and the remainder is unexplained. V, J and clone size reflect that table, while D and trimming were determined from the DNA. The sample includes approximately 130,000 clones, with about 83% observed a single time. The top ten clonotypes cover more than 4.5% of the sample.

Sequenced input: PBMCs. The clonotype was recovered from a woman in her twenties or thirties in good health and CMV-seronegative.

The bases read TGTGCTAGCAGCCAGGGTTTAACCTACAATGAGCAGTTCTTC. Its protein reads: CASSQGLTYNEQFF. The rearranged segments are TRBV7-7 and TRBJ2-1; the D gene is possibly TRBD1, with 5 bases matching. CDR1 and CDR2, looked up from the germline V gene (reference sequence), are SSHAT and FNYEAQ. The CDR3 goes from the cysteine to the phenylalanine over 14 residues. Of all the DNA, just the CDR3 is kept, 42 bases in frame from base 1.